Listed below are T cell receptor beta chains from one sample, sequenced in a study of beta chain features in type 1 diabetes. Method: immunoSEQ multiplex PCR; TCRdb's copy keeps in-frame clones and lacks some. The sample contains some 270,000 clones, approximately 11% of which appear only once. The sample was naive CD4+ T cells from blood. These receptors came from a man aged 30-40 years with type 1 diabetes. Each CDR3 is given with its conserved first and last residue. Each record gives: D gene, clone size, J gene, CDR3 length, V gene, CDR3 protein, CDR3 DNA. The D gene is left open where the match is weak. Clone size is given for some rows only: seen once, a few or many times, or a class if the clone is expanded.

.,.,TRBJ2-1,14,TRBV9,CASSVGNSYNEQFF,TGTGCCAGCAGCGTAGGAAATAGCTACAATGAGCAGTTCTTC
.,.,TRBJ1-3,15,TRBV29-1,CSVVIGGSSGNTIYF,TGCAGCGTGGTAATCGGGGGAAGCTCTGGAAACACCATATATTTT
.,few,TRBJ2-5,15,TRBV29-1,CSVEDSGQGWETQYF,TGCAGCGTTGAAGATTCTGGGCAGGGCTGGGAGACCCAGTACTTC
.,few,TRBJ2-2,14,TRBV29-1,CSARRLEVTGELFF,TGCAGCGCCCGCCGACTAGAGGTCACCGGGGAGCTGTTTTTT
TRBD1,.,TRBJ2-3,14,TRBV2,CASSLDRGSDTQYF,TGTGCCAGCAGCCTCGACAGGGGCAGCGATACGCAGTATTTT
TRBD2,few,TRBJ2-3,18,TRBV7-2,CASSLARGGLRGTDTQYF,TGTGCCAGCAGCTTAGCTCGCGGGGGGCTTCGTGGCACAGATACGCAGTATTTT
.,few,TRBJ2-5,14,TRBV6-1,CASSEQGLEETQYF,TGTGCCAGCAGTGAACAGGGGCTGGAAGAGACCCAGTACTTC
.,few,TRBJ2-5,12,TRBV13,CASSLARETQYF,TGTGCCAGCAGCTTAGCCCGTGAGACCCAGTACTTC
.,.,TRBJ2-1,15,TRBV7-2,CASSLVTGIGLEQFF,TGTGCCAGCAGCTTAGTTACCGGGATTGGGTTGGAGCAGTTCTTC
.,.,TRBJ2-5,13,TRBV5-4,CASSPGVLETQYF,TGTGCCAGCAGTCCAGGGGTTCTAGAGACCCAGTACTTC
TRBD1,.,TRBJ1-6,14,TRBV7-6,CASSRDSFNSPLHF,TGTGCCAGCAGCCGGGACAGTTTTAATTCACCCCTCCACTTT
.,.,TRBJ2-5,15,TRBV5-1,CASSLAGGFQETQYF,TGCGCCAGCAGCTTGGCCGGCGGATTCCAAGAGACCCAGTACTTC
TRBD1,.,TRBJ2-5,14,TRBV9,CATNRDSFQETQYF,TGTGCCACCAACCGGGACAGCTTTCAAGAGACCCAGTACTTC
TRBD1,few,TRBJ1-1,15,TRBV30,CACDRGLSVGTEAFF,TGTGCCTGTGACAGGGGTCTCAGCGTGGGGACTGAAGCTTTCTTT
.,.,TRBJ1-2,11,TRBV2,CAGGNNYGYTF,TGTGCCGGAGGGAATAACTATGGCTACACCTTC
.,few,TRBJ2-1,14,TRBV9,CASSPRITYNEQFF,TGTGCCAGCAGCCCGAGAATCACCTACAATGAGCAGTTCTTC